A selection of T cell receptor beta chains follows, all from one sample in a study of cytomegalovirus exposure and HLA in healthy donors. Sequencing was performed with immunoSEQ multiplex PCR; in TCRdb, only in-frame clones are kept and a portion is missing. The sample records roughly 71,000 clones, 62% being singletons. Sample: PBMCs. These TCRs come from a man in his thirties or forties in good health and CMV-seronegative. Each CDR3 is given with its conserved first and last residue. The order of the fields is V gene, CDR3 length, J gene, D gene, clone size, CDR3 DNA, CDR3 protein. The D gene is left open where the match is weak. Only some rows state a clone size, as once, few, many or a class for expanded clones.

TRBV6-1	13	TRBJ2-7	TRBD2	NA	TGTGCCAGCAGGACTAGCCAAACCTACGAGCAGTACTTC	CASRTSQTYEQYF
TRBV7-9	15	TRBJ2-7	NA	few	TGTGCCAGCAGGAAAGGGGCTGCACTCTCCTACGAGCAGTACTTC	CASRKGAALSYEQYF
TRBV27	14	TRBJ1-2	NA	few	TGTGCCAGCAGTTGGGCCAGGAACAACTATGGCTACACCTTC	CASSWARNNYGYTF
TRBV18	14	TRBJ2-6	NA	few	TGTGCCAGCTCACAAGGGGCCGGGGCCAACGTCCTGACTTTC	CASSQGAGANVLTF
TRBV9	13	TRBJ1-1	NA	NA	TGTGCCAGCAGAACTCAGGGTGGGGCTGAAGCTTTCTTT	CASRTQGGAEAFF
TRBV19	13	TRBJ2-1	NA	NA	TGTGCCAGTAGCCCTTTCAGCGGAGATGAGCAGTTCTTC	CASSPFSGDEQFF
TRBV7-9	13	TRBJ2-3	NA	once	TGTGCCAGCAGCTTAGCGTCGTCCGATACGCAGTATTTT	CASSLASSDTQYF
TRBV9	15	TRBJ2-5	NA	NA	TGTGCCAGCAGCGGGGGGGGCACCTACCAAGAGACCCAGTACTTC	CASSGGGTYQETQYF
TRBV7-2	18	TRBJ2-2	TRBD2	NA	TGTGCCAGCAGCTTAAGAAGCGGACTAGCGGGGGTCACCGGGGAGCTGTTTTTT	CASSLRSGLAGVTGELFF
TRBV27	14	TRBJ1-1	TRBD1	NA	TGTGCCAGCAGTTTTCGGGACAGATACACTGAAGCTTTCTTT	CASSFRDRYTEAFF
TRBV15	11	TRBJ2-1	NA	NA	TGTGCCACCAGTGAGGGATTTGAGCAGTTCTTC	CATSEGFEQFF
TRBV7-8	15	TRBJ2-3	NA	NA	TGTGCCAGCAGCGATGCCCCTGCGGACACAGATACGCAGTATTTT	CASSDAPADTDTQYF
TRBV19	13	TRBJ2-1	TRBD2	NA	TGTGCCAGTAGCCTAGCGGGGGACAATGAGCAGTTCTTC	CASSLAGDNEQFF
TRBV11-3	15	TRBJ2-2	TRBD1	NA	TGTGCCAGCAGCGACGGGACAGGGGTTCCCGGGGAGCTGTTTTTT	CASSDGTGVPGELFF
TRBV5-4	16	TRBJ1-6	NA	NA	TGTGCCAGCAGCTTACCCGGACAGACTAAGAATTCACCCCTCCACTTT	CASSLPGQTKNSPLHF
TRBV5-1	14	TRBJ2-7	TRBD2	NA	TGCGCCAGCAGCTTGGCCGGGGGGATCGACGAGCAGTACTTC	CASSLAGGIDEQYF
TRBV7-3	14	TRBJ2-7	NA	NA	TGTGCCAGCAGCTTGGCGGGGCCACCCTACGAGCAGTACTTC	CASSLAGPPYEQYF
TRBV2	14	TRBJ2-7	TRBD1	NA	TGTGCCAGCAGTGAACCAGGGGGCCCCTACGAGCAGTACTTC	CASSEPGGPYEQYF
TRBV11-2	16	TRBJ2-5	NA	NA	TGTGCCAGCAGCTTAGTTGGTGGGCTGTCCCAAGAGACCCAGTACTTC	CASSLVGGLSQETQYF
TRBV27	14	TRBJ1-1	TRBD1	NA	TGTGCCAGCAGTCTATCACCAGGGGGAACTGAAGCTTTCTTT	CASSLSPGGTEAFF
TRBV6-1	14	TRBJ1-6	NA	NA	TGTGCCAGCAGTGAATACAGGGCAGAATCACCCCTCCACTTT	CASSEYRAESPLHF
TRBV7-6	15	TRBJ2-1	NA	NA	TGTGCCAGCAGCTTAAGCGGGACAGGCTACAATGAGCAGTTCTTC	CASSLSGTGYNEQFF
TRBV7-2	15	TRBJ1-6	TRBD1	NA	TGTGCCAGCAGCCCCACAGGGGCTCTTAATTCACCCCTCCACTTT	CASSPTGALNSPLHF
TRBV2	18	TRBJ2-1	NA	NA	TGTGCCAGCAGTGGGCTGAACTCGTTGGGCAACTCCTACAATGAGCAGTTCTTC	CASSGLNSLGNSYNEQFF
TRBV9	14	TRBJ2-1	NA	few	TGTGCCAGCAGCGTTTCGGGTTCCTACAATGAGCAGTTCTTC	CASSVSGSYNEQFF
TRBV2	15	TRBJ2-5	TRBD2	NA	TGTGCCAGCAAGGTAGCGGGGGGACTCCAAGAGACCCAGTACTTC	CASKVAGGLQETQYF